The 21 T cell receptor beta chains below were found in one sample sequenced in a study of tumor-infiltrating lymphocytes in primary liver carcinoma. The authors took blood RNA from unsorted whole blood and also extracted germline DNA. The authors made TCR beta cDNA from about 500 ng total RNA with a constant-region primer. It was through three nested multiplex PCR rounds of slightly modified ARM-PCR that TCR beta libraries arose. A C-beta reverse primer and TRBV1-TRBV30 forward primers served in each of the first two PCR rounds, at about 10 cycles apiece. Via MiXCR, TCRdb re-called the multiplex PCR reads, giving one row per CDR3 protein. The sample lists fewer than 250,000 distinct CDR3 sequences, around three fifths occurring once. The material sequenced was peripheral blood. Receptors were obtained from an older woman with primary liver carcinoma and hepatitis B virus infection.

Comments on this clonotype: The germline gene is not matched at one end of the junction; a read error may be the cause. The chain joins TRBV6-1 to TRBJ2-7; D remains ambiguous. The last part of the DNA fits TRBJ2-1 better; the J call may be wrong. Germline V CDR1 and CDR2: MNHNS, SASEGT. There are 15 residues in the CDR3. The CDR3 nucleotides read TGTGCCAACAGTAGAAGTAGGAGCCGCCTGGACGAGCAGTTCTTC. It specifies CANSRSRSRLDEQFF.

This clonotype was counted ten times or more. The chain is built from TRBV6-1 and TRBJ2-7, with 10 bases matching TRBD1. Germline CDR1 reads MNHNS; CDR2 reads SASEGT. CDR3 length: 13 amino acids. Trimming cost V 8 bases and J 6 bases; bases outside gene matches: 7. CDR3 nucleotide sequence: TGTGCCAGCTTCGACAGGGGGCTGAGCGAGCAGTACTTC. Amino acid sequence: CASFDRGLSEQYF.

A few counts support this clonotype. The chain couples TRBV12-3 or TRBV12-4 to TRBJ2-2; TRBD2 matches 11 bases. The CDR3 runs 15 residues. Trimming at V came to 6 bases and at J to 6 bases, leaving 6 bases not matched to a gene. DNA for the CDR3: TGTGCCAGCAGACTTAGCGGGGGGGGGCCCGGGGAGCTGTTTTTT. Amino acids: CASRLSGGGPGELFF.

About this clonotype: This could be a read error, since a much larger clone is one nucleotide away. This chain links TRBV14 with TRBJ2-7, with 8 nucleotides matching TRBD2. The germline V gene encodes CDR1 SGHDN and CDR2 FVKESK. The CDR3 is 16 amino acids. CDR3 DNA: TGTGCCAGGAGCCAGGTTCTAGCGGGTAGCTCCTACGAGCAGTACTTC. It translates to CARSQVLAGSSYEQYF.

This clonotype showed up many times. The genes are TRBV7-9 and TRBJ2-7; no reliable D call. This CDR3 is 15 amino acids long. With 5 bases removed from V and 2 bases from J, the gap between germline ends came to 16 bases. The germline V gene has CDR1 SEHNR and CDR2 FQNEAQ (reference sequence). The CDR3 DNA sequence: TGTGCCAGCAGCCAGAAGGACCAGTTCGCCTACGAGCAGTACTTC. This translates into CASSQKDQFAYEQYF.

This rearrangement joins TRBV11-2 to TRBJ2-7, with D unclear. Deletions cut 2 bases from V and 2 bases from J, with 13 bases between. The CDR3 totals 15 residues. Per the germline V gene, CDR1 is SGHAT and CDR2 is FQNNGV. The CDR3, as DNA: TGTGCCAGCAGCTTAAGTGGAGAGGCGACCTACGAGCAGTACTTC. Encoded protein: CASSLSGEATYEQYF.

The chain links TRBV11-3 to TRBJ2-7, with TRBD2 matching over 9 bases. Per germline, CDR1 SGHNT and CDR2 YENEEA. CDR3 length: 15 amino acids. Unmatched junction bases numbered 13, after V lost 3 bases and J lost 10 bases. The CDR3, as DNA: TGTGCCAGCAGCTTGGAGACTAGCGGTCGTCGGGAACAGTACTTC. Protein: CASSLETSGRREQYF.

This clonotype has a count of ten or more. The J gene is TRBJ2-1, the V gene TRBV6-5, with 9 positions matching TRBD2. Germline loops: CDR1 MNHEY, CDR2 SVGAGI. Germline trimming cut 0 bases from V and 6 bases from J; bases unmatched to any gene: 15. This CDR3 comprises 19 residues. As DNA, the CDR3 is TGTGCCAGCAGTTACTCGAGTCAGCAGACCTCAGCGGGAGGCAATGAGCAGTTCTTC. Translating it yields CASSYSSQQTSAGGNEQFF.

There are a few counts of this clonotype. A much larger clone differs by one base, so this may be a read error. The rearrangement links TRBV4-1 to TRBJ2-7; the D gene is possibly TRBD2 (5 bases). Germline V CDR1 and CDR2: MGHRA, YSYEKL. V dropped 3 bases and J dropped 10 bases, with 13 bases sitting between them. The CDR3 is 12 amino acids. DNA of the CDR3: TGCGCCAGCAGCCACTTAGTGGGAGACCAGTACTTC. Amino acid sequence: CASSHLVGDQYF.

To note about this clonotype: It may be a read error: a sequence one base away is much more abundant. V usage is TRBV6-5 and J usage is TRBJ2-5, with 13 nucleotides matching TRBD2. CDR1 and CDR2 from the germline V gene are MNHEY and SVGAGI. The CDR3 spans 17 residues. The CDR3 DNA follows: TGTGCCAGCAGCTCCGGGACTAGCGGGGCCCGGAAGGAGACCCGGTACTTC. Protein sequence: CASSSGTSGARKETRYF.

This rearrangement joins TRBV6-1 to TRBJ1-1; a possible D gene is TRBD1 (5 bases). The CDR3 is made up of 15 amino acids. The ends were cut back, 6 bases at V and 1 base at J, with 15 bases in the middle. Looked up from germline, CDR1 is MNHNS and CDR2 is SASEGT. For the CDR3, the DNA is TGTGCCAGCAGGGGAAAGACAGTGGGGAACACTGAAGCTTTCTTT. Amino acid sequence: CASRGKTVGNTEAFF.

The rearrangement uses TRBV11-2 and TRBJ2-5; maybe TRBD2 (6 bases). Deletions cut 0 bases from V and 3 bases from J, with 20 bases between. CDR3 length: 18 residues. The V gene's germline CDR1 is SGHAT and CDR2 FQNNGV. DNA of the CDR3: TGTGCCAGCAGCTTAGAGTCTCGGGGATCGGGAGTAAAAGAGACCCAGTACTTC. Translation gives CASSLESRGSGVKETQYF.

This sequence joins TRBV28 and TRBJ2-7; tentatively, D is TRBD2 (5 bases). Per germline, CDR1 MDHEN and CDR2 SYDVKM. CDR3 length: 14 residues. V dropped 0 bases and J dropped 7 bases, with 13 bases sitting between them. CDR3 sequence (DNA): TGTGCCAGCAGTTTATGGGGAGAATTTAGTGAGCAGTACTTC. Residues: CASSLWGEFSEQYF. Full variable domain (missing parts from reference TRBV28 and TRBJ2-7): DVKVTQSSRYLVKRTGEKVFLECVQDMDHENMFWYRQDPGLGLRLIYFSYDVKMKEKGDIPEGYSVSREKKERFSLILESASTNQTSMYLCASSLWGEFSEQYFGPGTRLTVT.

This clonotype is medium-sized (0.01 to 0.1%) within its sample. V usage is TRBV11-2 and J usage is TRBJ1-2; TRBD1 might be the D (5 bases). Deletions cut 5 bases from V and 5 bases from J, with 9 bases between. CDR3 size: 12 residues. CDR1 is SGHAT and CDR2 is FQNNGV in the germline V gene. CDR3 protein: CASSPGTYGYTF. CDR3 DNA sequence: TGTGCCAGCAGCCCGGGGACGTATGGCTACACCTTC.

This clonotype was seen repeatedly, ten times or more. The rearrangement uses TRBV7-8 and TRBJ1-3; unclear D gene. The CDR3 has 12 amino acids. Germline V gives CDR1 SGHVS, CDR2 FQNEAQ. Trimming took off 6 bases at V and 2 bases at J, with 5 bases between the two ends. CDR3 region: CASSGTGNTIYF. CDR3 coding DNA: TGTGCCAGCAGTGGTACTGGAAACACCATATATTTT.

The sample holds a few counts of this clonotype. This chain connects TRBV19 to TRBJ1-5; the match to TRBD1 covers 9 bases. Germline V gene sequence: CDR1 LNHDA, CDR2 SQIVND (reference sequence). J gave up 0 bases and V 5 bases, and 8 bases lay outside the gene matches. This CDR3 is built from 17 residues. The CDR3 sequence: CASSRRDRVLSNQPQHF. The CDR3 bases are TGTGCCAGTAGTCGCCGGGACAGGGTACTTAGCAATCAGCCCCAGCATTTT.

This clonotype is termed medium-sized. The V gene is TRBV29-1, the J gene TRBJ2-3; 8 bases are a match to TRBD2. V gave up 8 bases and J gave up 2 bases; unmatched junction bases: 12. The CDR3 spans 15 residues. Germline-derived CDR1 and CDR2 are SQVTM and ANQGSEA. The CDR3 reads CSSRGLAGVTDTQYF. CDR3 sequence (DNA): TGCAGCTCACGAGGGCTAGCGGGCGTCACAGATACGCAGTATTTT.

On this clonotype: The germline gene is not matched at one end of the junction; a read error may be the cause. The chain combines TRBV28 with TRBJ1-1; D gene unclear. The CDR3 is made up of 14 amino acids. The germline V gene encodes CDR1 MDHEN and CDR2 SYDVKM. The CDR3 region has the DNA TGTGCCGGCAGTTTAGAACAGCTTAGCACTGAAGCTTTCTTT. Translating it yields CAGSLEQLSTEAFF.

V usage is TRBV11-2 and J usage is TRBJ2-1, with 8 bases lining up with TRBD2. Germline V gene sequence: CDR1 SGHAT, CDR2 FQNNGV. Unmatched junction bases numbered 9, after V lost 2 bases and J lost 12 bases. The CDR3 runs to 14 residues. Written as DNA, the CDR3 is TGTGCCAGCAGCTTAATTAGCGGGAAGGCCGGGCAGTTCTTC. Its protein product is CASSLISGKAGQFF.

The V call is TRBV11-2, the J call TRBJ1-2, with a possible D match to TRBD1 (5 bases). CDR3 length equals 12 residues. V was pared by 8 bases and J by 2 bases, with 9 bases between. The V gene's germline CDR1 is SGHAT and CDR2 FQNNGV. CDR3 protein: CASLEGNYGYTF. CDR3 coding DNA: TGTGCCAGCTTAGAGGGGAACTATGGCTACACCTTC.

A single count supports this clonotype. The junction differs from germline at one of its ends, possibly a read error. The CDR3 region has the DNA TGTGTCAGCAGCGCCGGGACAGGGGGGTCGAGCACCGGGGAGCTGTTTTTT. This codes for CVSSAGTGGSSTGELFF. The chain has TRBV6-1 and TRBJ2-2; TRBD1 matches at 11 bases. The CDR3 spans 17 residues. CDR1 and CDR2 (germline): MNHNS, SASEGT.